These 28 T cell receptor beta chains were all obtained from the same sample, sequenced in a study of blood T cell repertoires in COVID-19. Method: immunoSEQ multiplex PCR; TCRdb's copy keeps in-frame clones and lacks some. The table lists approximately 190,000 clones, around 83% of them singletons, with about 6.5% in the top ten. The sample was peripheral blood. The receptors originated from a woman aged 40 to 49 with acute or convalescent COVID-19.

The rearrangement joins TRBV5-1 to TRBJ2-7, with a weak D call TRBD2 (6 bases). The CDR3 spans 14 residues. V was clipped by 1 base and J by 5 bases, with 13 bases between them. In germline, CDR1 is SGHRS, CDR2 YFSETQ. The CDR3, as DNA: TGCGCCAGCAGCTTGAGGAGGGCCGAGAACGAGCAGTACTTC. Its translation is CASSLRRAENEQYF.

This chain uses TRBV29-1 with TRBJ1-5; 7 positions match TRBD1. CDR1 is SQVTM, CDR2 ANQGSEA, per germline. The length of the CDR3 is 13 residues. J lost 4 bases, V lost 7 bases, and 7 bases had no gene match. Here the CDR3 DNA reads TGCAGCGCCGGGACAGACGCTAATCAGCCCCAGCATTTT. It specifies CSAGTDANQPQHF.

V and J are TRBV5-1 and TRBJ2-5, with 10 bases aligning to TRBD2. CDR3 length: 15 amino acids. After removal of 6 bases from V and 2 bases from J, the junction contained 7 bases not matched to a gene. Germline CDR1 SGHRS, CDR2 YFSETQ. The CDR3 loop reads CASIAGTSEQETQYF. In nucleotides, the CDR3 is TGCGCCAGCATAGCCGGGACTAGCGAACAAGAGACCCAGTACTTC.

The chain employs TRBV5-6 and TRBJ1-2; no firm D call. The CDR3 is 14 residues long. V was clipped by 6 bases and J by 0 bases, with 12 bases between them. Germline values: CDR1 SGHDT, CDR2 YYEEEE. DNA of the CDR3: TGTGCCAGCATCCCCTACACTACTAACTATGGCTACACCTTC. It yields the protein CASIPYTTNYGYTF.

The chain has TRBV2 and TRBJ1-6; tentative D call: TRBD1 (6 bases). CDR3 length: 16 residues. Trimming stripped 0 bases from V and 10 bases from J, with 16 bases between. Germline CDR1 reads SNHLY; CDR2 reads FYNNEI. The CDR3 nucleotides are TGTGCCAGCAGTGAAGCGCGACAGGCAGTGGGGTCACCCCTCCACTTT. Translated: CASSEARQAVGSPLHF.

This chain joins TRBV5-1 and TRBJ2-7, with 8 bases identical to TRBD2. Germline loops: CDR1 SGHRS, CDR2 YFSETQ. The CDR3 loop spans 15 amino acids. The V segment lost 5 bases and the J segment 0 bases; nucleotides outside the gene matches: 7. CDR3: CASRLTSASSYEQYF. The CDR3 DNA reads as TGCGCCAGCAGATTGACTAGCGCCAGCTCCTACGAGCAGTACTTC.

This chain connects TRBV5-1 to TRBJ1-2; the D is unclear. Germline CDR1 reads SGHRS; CDR2 reads YFSETQ. Trimming pared 1 base from V and 6 bases from J, leaving 10 bases between. The CDR3 covers 13 residues. CDR3 loop: CASSLSGSDGYTF. CDR3 DNA sequence: TGCGCCAGCAGCTTGTCGGGGTCAGATGGCTACACCTTC.

V is TRBV6-5 and J is TRBJ2-7, with TRBD2 as a possible D gene (6 bases). Deletions cut 11 bases from V and 2 bases from J, with 13 bases between. CDR1 is MNHEY, CDR2 SVGAGI, per germline. The CDR3 covers 12 residues. The CDR3 region is CAGGDLAYEQYF. As DNA, the CDR3 is TGTGCCGGTGGGGACTTAGCCTACGAGCAGTACTTC.

This chain links TRBV28 with TRBJ2-1, with TRBD2 matching over 12 bases. Germline V lookup: CDR1 MDHEN, CDR2 SYDVKM. V shed 5 bases, J shed 7 bases, and the junction held 6 bases outside the gene matches. The CDR3 has 15 residues. The CDR3 region is CASSRGTSGPNEQFF. CDR3 nucleotide sequence: TGTGCCAGCAGTCGCGGGACTAGCGGGCCTAATGAGCAGTTCTTC.

This clone was seen only once. J is TRBJ1-2 and V is TRBV7-9, with 7 bases matching TRBD1. With 1 base clipped from V and 1 base from J, the junction kept 6 bases outside the gene matches. The CDR3 consists of 16 residues. CDR1 and CDR2 (germline): SEHNR, FQNEAQ (reference sequence). The CDR3 bases are TGTGCCAGCAGCTTAGAATGGGACAGCGATAACTATGGCTACACCTTC. Its protein product is CASSLEWDSDNYGYTF.

This clone was seen only once. The chain combines TRBV5-1 with TRBJ1-1, with 9 bases matching TRBD1. CDR3 length equals 15 residues. The germline gives CDR1 SGHRS, CDR2 YFSETQ. V gave up 4 bases and J gave up 2 bases; unmatched junction bases: 6. CDR3 amino acids: CASSTRQGGNTEAFF. CDR3 nucleotide sequence: TGCGCCAGCAGCACCCGACAGGGGGGCAACACTGAAGCTTTCTTT.

The CDR3 nucleotides read TGCGCCAGCAGCCAGGACACAGAGACCCAGTACTTC. This gives the protein CASSQDTETQYF. J is TRBJ2-5 and V is TRBV4-1; tentative D call: TRBD1 (5 bases). V was cut by 3 bases and J by 4 bases, with 6 bases left in between. Germline V gene lookup returns CDR1 MGHRA and CDR2 YSYEKL. The CDR3 is 12 residues long.

This rearrangement joins TRBV19 to TRBJ1-2, with a tentative D call TRBD1 (5 bases). Germline CDR1 reads LNHDA; CDR2 reads SQIVND (reference sequence). V lost 7 bases and J 4 bases, leaving 16 bases between the germline ends. The CDR3 contains 14 residues. CDR3 sequence (DNA): TGTGCCAGTACCATCCCGGGGGGAGGCTATGGCTACACCTTC. Its protein product is CASTIPGGGYGYTF.

The chain recombines TRBV5-6 with TRBJ2-7; 9 bases fit TRBD1. V was pared by 4 bases and J by 3 bases, with 5 bases of the junction left unmatched. The germline gives CDR1 SGHDT, CDR2 YYEEEE. The CDR3 runs 14 residues. CDR3 nucleotide sequence: TGTGCCAGCAGCAAGGGACAGGGACGCTACGAGCAGTACTTC. Translating gives CASSKGQGRYEQYF.

The V gene is TRBV2, the J gene TRBJ1-2; TRBD1 aligns across 9 bases. V was pared by 8 bases and J by 5 bases, with 6 bases of the junction left unmatched. The CDR3 covers 13 residues. CDR1 is SNHLY, CDR2 FYNNEI, per germline. The CDR3 DNA sequence: TGTGCCAGCGGGACAGGGAAGGGATATGGCTACACCTTC. This translates into CASGTGKGYGYTF. The variable domain in full, with the rest retrieved from reference TRBV2 and TRBJ1-2, is EPEVTQTPSHQVTQMGQEVILRCVPISNHLYFYWYRQILGQKVEFLVSFYNNEISEKSEIFDDQFSVERPDGSNFTLKIRSTKLEDSAMYFCASGTGKGYGYTFGSGTRLTVV.

J is TRBJ2-7 and V is TRBV6-6; D remains unclear. CDR1 is MNHNY, CDR2 SVGAGI, per germline (reference sequence). The ends were cut back, 2 bases at V and 3 bases at J, with 14 bases in the middle. The CDR3 length is 15 residues. CDR3 protein: CASSYRAPTNYEQYF. In DNA form, the CDR3 reads TGTGCCAGCAGTTACCGAGCGCCAACCAACTACGAGCAGTACTTC.

The V gene is TRBV19, the J gene TRBJ2-7, with 9 bases aligning to TRBD2. The CDR3 length is 13 residues. Germline V gene lookup returns CDR1 LNHDA and CDR2 SQIVND (reference sequence). The J segment lost 4 bases and the V segment lost 7 bases, leaving 5 bases of the junction unmatched. This chain's CDR3 is CASNPGLAYEQYF. The CDR3 DNA reads as TGTGCCAGTAATCCGGGACTAGCTTACGAGCAGTACTTC.

This clone was counted a single time. This rearrangement joins TRBV18 to TRBJ2-1; 10 bases are a match to TRBD2. V was pared by 6 bases and J by 4 bases, with 9 bases of the junction left unmatched. CDR3 length equals 16 residues. The germline CDR1 and CDR2 sequences are KGHSH and LQKENI. In DNA form, the CDR3 reads TGTGCCAGCTCGCCAAACCCGGGACTAGCGTACAATGAGCAGTTCTTC. Translated: CASSPNPGLAYNEQFF.

This clone occurred a few times. The chain combines TRBV21-1 with TRBJ1-5. TRBV21-1 is a known pseudogene. This CDR3 spans 19 amino acids. The DNA of the CDR3 is TGTGCCAGCAGCAAAGCGCCCTCTCCAGGGACTCAGGGCAATCAGCCCCAGCATTTT. This gives the protein CASSKAPSPGTQGNQPQHF.

This clone has a handful of counts. The rearrangement joins TRBV12-3 or TRBV12-4 to TRBJ1-1; 7 nucleotides match TRBD1. The V segment lost 8 bases and the J segment 2 bases; nucleotides outside the gene matches: 5. The CDR3 is 13 amino acids. CDR3 in DNA: TGTGCCAGCGGGGGACAGATAAACACTGAAGCTTTCTTT. This encodes CASGGQINTEAFF.

The rearrangement uses TRBV11-1 and TRBJ2-5; 7 bases are a match to TRBD2. V lost 4 bases to trimming and J lost 1 base; unmatched junction nucleotides: 9. The CDR3 covers 16 residues. Germline loops: CDR1 SGHAT, CDR2 FQDESV (reference sequence). The CDR3 region is CASSYRSSGPQETQYF. The CDR3 DNA is TGTGCCAGCAGCTATCGTTCTAGCGGCCCCCAAGAGACCCAGTACTTC. The full variable domain, with the rest looked up from reference TRBV11-1 and TRBJ2-5, is EAEVAQSPRYKITEKSQAVAFWCDPISGHATLYWYRQILGQGPELLVQFQDESVVDDSQLPKDRFSAERLKGVDSTLKIQPAELGDSAMYLCASSYRSSGPQETQYFGPGTRLLVL.

This sequence joins TRBV7-3 and TRBJ1-1, with 9 positions matching TRBD1. Germline values: CDR1 SGHTA, CDR2 FQGTGA. The CDR3 is 14 residues long. J was trimmed by 1 base and V by 5 bases; bases with no gene match: 2. The CDR3 sequence: CASSPQGANTEAFF. The CDR3 DNA sequence: TGTGCCAGCAGCCCACAGGGGGCGAACACTGAAGCTTTCTTT.

The V and J genes are TRBV14 and TRBJ2-5; 12 bases match TRBD1. After removal of 3 bases from V and 4 bases from J, the junction contained 6 bases not matched to a gene. There are 16 residues in the CDR3. The V gene's germline CDR1 is SGHDN and CDR2 FVKESK. CDR3 sequence (DNA): TGTGCCAGCAGCCAGGGACAGGGGGCGCGGGTAGAGACCCAGTACTTC. It yields the protein CASSQGQGARVETQYF.

This chain connects TRBV5-1 to TRBJ1-2, with 9 bases aligning to TRBD1. Unmatched junction bases numbered 2, after V lost 0 bases and J lost 8 bases. CDR1 and CDR2 from the germline V gene are SGHRS and YFSETQ. CDR3 length equals 13 residues. The DNA of the CDR3 is TGCGCCAGCAGCTTGGGACAGGGGGAGGGCTACACCTTC. Translated, it gives CASSLGQGEGYTF.

The chain employs TRBV28 and TRBJ1-1; TRBD1 aligns across 8 bases. After removal of 4 bases from V and 0 bases from J, the junction contained 4 bases not matched to a gene. The germline V gene has CDR1 MDHEN and CDR2 SYDVKM. The CDR3 is 15 residues long. CDR3: CASSYQTGVNTEAFF. CDR3 in DNA: TGTGCCAGCAGTTACCAGACAGGGGTGAACACTGAAGCTTTCTTT. The complete variable domain, with remaining parts taken from reference TRBV28 and TRBJ1-1, reads DVKVTQSSRYLVKRTGEKVFLECVQDMDHENMFWYRQDPGLGLRLIYFSYDVKMKEKGDIPEGYSVSREKKERFSLILESASTNQTSMYLCASSYQTGVNTEAFFGQGTRLTVV.

This clone has a single count. This rearrangement joins TRBV10-1 to TRBJ1-3; D call uncertain. This CDR3 is built from 12 residues. CDR1 is WNHNN and CDR2 is SYGVQD in the germline V gene (reference sequence). Trimming stripped 7 bases from V and 3 bases from J, with 7 bases between. The CDR3 sequence: CASKADGNTIYF. DNA of the CDR3: TGCGCCAGCAAGGCGGATGGAAACACCATATATTTT.

The chain uses TRBV30 and TRBJ1-3; the D is unclear. Per the germline V gene, CDR1 is GTSNPN and CDR2 is SVGIG (reference sequence). The V end was cut by 2 bases, the J end by 2 bases, with 7 bases between. CDR3 length: 13 residues. CDR3 amino acids: CAWSTGTGNTIYF. In DNA form, the CDR3 reads TGTGCCTGGAGTACGGGAACTGGAAACACCATATATTTT.

This clone was observed a handful of times. The rearrangement links TRBV6-5 to TRBJ2-3; D is possibly TRBD2 (6 bases). Per the germline V gene, CDR1 is MNHEY and CDR2 is SVGAGI. The V end was cut by 8 bases, the J end by 5 bases, with 14 bases between. The CDR3 has 13 amino acids. The CDR3, as DNA: TGTGCCAGCGCGACTAGTAAAAAAGATACGCAGTATTTT. It yields the protein CASATSKKDTQYF.